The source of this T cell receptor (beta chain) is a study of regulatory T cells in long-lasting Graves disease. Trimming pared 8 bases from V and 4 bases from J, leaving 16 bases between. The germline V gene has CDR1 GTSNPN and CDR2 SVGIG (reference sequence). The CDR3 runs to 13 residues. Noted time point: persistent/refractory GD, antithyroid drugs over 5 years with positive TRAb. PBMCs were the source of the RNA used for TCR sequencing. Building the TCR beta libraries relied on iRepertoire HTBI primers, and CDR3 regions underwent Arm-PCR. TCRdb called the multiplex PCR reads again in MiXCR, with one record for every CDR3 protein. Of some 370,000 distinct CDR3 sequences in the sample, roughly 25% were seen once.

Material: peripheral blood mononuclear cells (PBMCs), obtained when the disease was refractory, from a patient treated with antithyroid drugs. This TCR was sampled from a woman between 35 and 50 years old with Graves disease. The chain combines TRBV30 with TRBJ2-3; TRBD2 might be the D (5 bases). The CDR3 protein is CAVTEGWSDTQYF. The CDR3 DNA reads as TGTGCCGTTACCGAGGGCTGGTCAGATACGCAGTATTTT.